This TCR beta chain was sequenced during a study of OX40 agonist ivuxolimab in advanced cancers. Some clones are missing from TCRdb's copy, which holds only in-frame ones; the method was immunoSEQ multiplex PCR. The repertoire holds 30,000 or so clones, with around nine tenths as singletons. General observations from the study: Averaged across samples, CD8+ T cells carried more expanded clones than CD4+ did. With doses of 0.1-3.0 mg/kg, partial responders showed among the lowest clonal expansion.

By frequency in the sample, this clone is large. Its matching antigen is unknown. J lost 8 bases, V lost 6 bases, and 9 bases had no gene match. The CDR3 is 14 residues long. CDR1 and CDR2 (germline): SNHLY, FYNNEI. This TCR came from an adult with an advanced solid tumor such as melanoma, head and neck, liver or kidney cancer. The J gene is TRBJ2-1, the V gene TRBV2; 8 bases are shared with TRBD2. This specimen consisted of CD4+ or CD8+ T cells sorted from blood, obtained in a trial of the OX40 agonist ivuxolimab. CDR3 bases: TGTGCCAGCAGAACCGGGACTAGTGACCATGAGCAGTTCTTC. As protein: CASRTGTSDHEQFF.